Listed below are T cell receptor beta chains from one sample, sequenced in a study of cytomegalovirus exposure and HLA in healthy donors. Libraries were prepared by immunoSEQ multiplex PCR; TCRdb keeps only in-frame clonotypes and omits some of them. The table has 55,000 to 65,000 clones, roughly 90% seen once; the top ten hold roughly 1%. The sample consisted of PBMCs. These receptors were obtained from a man aged 18 to 30 in good health and CMV-seronegative. The CDR3 runs from the conserved cysteine through the conserved F or W. A D gene is named only where the DNA matches it firmly. Clone size is stated in some rows and not others, as once, few, many or a class when expanded.

V gene	D gene	clone size	J gene	CDR3 protein	CDR3 DNA
TRBV6-4	NA	NA	TRBJ2-3	CASSVSGGTDTQYF	TGTGCCAGCAGTGTCAGCGGTGGAACAGATACGCAGTATTTT
TRBV28	NA	once	TRBJ2-7	CASSLSGRSYEQYF	TGTGCCAGCAGTTTATCCGGGAGATCTTACGAGCAGTACTTC
TRBV5-4	NA	NA	TRBJ1-4	CASSDTLSGEKLFF	TGTGCCAGCAGCGATACTTTGTCGGGTGAAAAACTGTTTTTT
TRBV6-5	TRBD1	NA	TRBJ2-3	CASRRTGGTDTQYF	TGTGCCAGCAGACGCACAGGGGGCACAGATACGCAGTATTTT
TRBV4-2	TRBD1	NA	TRBJ1-3	CASSRQGAEGNTIYF	TGTGCCAGCAGTCGACAGGGGGCGGAGGGAAACACCATATATTTT
TRBV7-6	TRBD2	NA	TRBJ2-2	CASSGTSGTSNTGELFF	TGTGCCAGCAGTGGGACTAGCGGGACTTCGAACACCGGGGAGCTGTTTTTT
TRBV19	NA	NA	TRBJ1-4	CASKDSNLGEKLFF	TGTGCCAGTAAGGACAGTAACCTCGGCGAAAAACTGTTTTTT
TRBV27	TRBD1	NA	TRBJ2-2	CASSFSRTGGPTGELFF	TGTGCCAGCAGTTTCTCCAGGACAGGGGGCCCCACCGGGGAGCTGTTTTTT
TRBV18	NA	NA	TRBJ2-1	CASSPSIGGLNEQFF	TGTGCCAGCTCACCGAGTATCGGGGGGCTCAATGAGCAGTTCTTC
TRBV5-6	NA	NA	TRBJ1-2	CASSGAGHMVDGYTF	TGTGCCAGCAGCGGAGCGGGACATATGGTGGATGGCTACACCTTC
TRBV29-1	TRBD1	NA	TRBJ1-1	CSGSSGGVGTEAFF	TGCAGCGGCAGCTCAGGGGGAGTCGGCACTGAAGCTTTCTTT
TRBV9	NA	NA	TRBJ1-1	CASSVQGLTEAFF	TGTGCCAGCAGCGTCCAGGGGTTAACTGAAGCTTTCTTT
TRBV7-3	NA	NA	TRBJ2-7	CASSPLGASSEQYF	TGTGCCAGCAGCCCTTTGGGGGCTAGCTCCGAGCAGTACTTC
TRBV7-9	TRBD2	NA	TRBJ2-5	CASSFPVLAGQETQYF	TGTGCCAGCAGCTTTCCCGTTTTAGCGGGACAAGAGACCCAGTACTTC
TRBV30	NA	NA	TRBJ2-5	CAWTELRQQETQYF	TGTGCCTGGACCGAACTTCGACAGCAAGAGACCCAGTACTTC
TRBV6-1	TRBD2	NA	TRBJ2-1	CASSDWAGVYTEQFF	TGTGCCAGCAGTGATTGGGCGGGAGTCTATACTGAGCAGTTCTTC
TRBV9	TRBD2	NA	TRBJ2-5	CASSGSGGRSWETQYF	TGTGCCAGCAGCGGTTCGGGCGGGAGGAGTTGGGAGACCCAGTACTTC
TRBV4-3	TRBD2	NA	TRBJ2-2	CASSQDTSGLNTGELFF	TGCGCCAGCAGCCAAGATACTAGCGGCCTAAACACCGGGGAGCTGTTTTTT
TRBV27	NA	NA	TRBJ2-1	CASSSLWGLADNEQFF	TGTGCCAGCAGCTCCCTTTGGGGGCTAGCGGATAATGAGCAGTTCTTC
TRBV7-3	TRBD2	NA	TRBJ2-1	CASRKSGSENEQFF	TGTGCCAGCAGGAAAAGCGGGAGTGAGAATGAGCAGTTCTTC
TRBV4-1	TRBD1	NA	TRBJ1-5	CASSQGRTGSQPQHF	TGCGCCAGCAGCCAAGGGCGGACAGGGTCGCAGCCCCAGCATTTT
TRBV9	NA	NA	TRBJ2-7	CASSDPLDGSSYEQYF	TGTGCCAGCAGCGACCCCCTGGACGGGAGCTCCTACGAGCAGTACTTC
TRBV6-5	NA	once	TRBJ1-2	CASRGSIGGYTF	TGTGCCAGCCGGGGGAGTATAGGTGGCTACACCTTC
TRBV18	TRBD2	NA	TRBJ2-7	CASSPPSGGSYEQYF	TGTGCCAGCTCTCCCCCTAGCGGAGGGTCCTACGAGCAGTACTTC
TRBV18	NA	NA	TRBJ1-2	CASSPPGERGGYTF	TGTGCCAGCTCACCACCTGGGGAGAGAGGAGGCTACACCTTC
TRBV9	TRBD2	NA	TRBJ2-5	CASSEGTSGLQETQYF	TGTGCCAGCAGCGAAGGGACTAGCGGATTACAAGAGACCCAGTACTTC
TRBV4-1	NA	NA	TRBJ1-5	CASSRQTREPQHF	TGCGCCAGCAGTAGACAGACCCGAGAGCCCCAGCATTTT
TRBV6-1	TRBD1	NA	TRBJ2-7	CASRHYRQGVNEQYF	TGTGCCAGCAGACATTACAGACAGGGGGTGAACGAGCAGTACTTC
TRBV27	TRBD1	NA	TRBJ2-3	CASSLEGTGNWDTQYF	TGTGCCAGCAGTTTAGAAGGGACAGGGAACTGGGATACGCAGTATTTT
TRBV10-3	NA	once	TRBJ2-2	CAISARAGANTGELFF	TGTGCCATCAGCGCGAGGGCAGGGGCGAACACCGGGGAGCTGTTTTTT
TRBV19	NA	NA	TRBJ2-1	CASTKGVEQFF	TGTGCCAGTACCAAGGGGGTTGAGCAGTTCTTC
TRBV2	NA	NA	TRBJ2-6	CASKRDSGANVLTF	TGTGCCAGCAAGAGGGACTCTGGGGCCAACGTCCTGACTTTC
TRBV29-1	NA	once	TRBJ2-7	CSVFTRDSYEQYF	TGCAGCGTTTTCACTCGGGATTCCTACGAGCAGTACTTC
TRBV6-4	TRBD1	NA	TRBJ1-4	CASSVEAGGNEKLFF	TGTGCCAGCAGTGTGGAGGCAGGGGGAAATGAAAAACTGTTTTTT
TRBV6-5	NA	NA	TRBJ1-1	CATKQENTEAFF	TGTGCCACCAAACAAGAGAACACTGAAGCTTTCTTT
TRBV2	TRBD1	NA	TRBJ1-1	CASSFQGAAQNTEAFF	TGTGCCAGCAGTTTTCAGGGGGCAGCGCAGAACACTGAAGCTTTCTTT
TRBV27	TRBD2	NA	TRBJ2-5	CASSSATSGRDETQYF	TGTGCCAGCAGTTCCGCGACTAGCGGGAGGGATGAGACCCAGTACTTC
TRBV7-9	NA	NA	TRBJ2-1	CASSPPVIEQFF	TGTGCCAGCAGCCCGCCGGTAATCGAGCAGTTCTTC
TRBV5-5	NA	NA	TRBJ2-7	CASSFLFWPHYEQYF	TGTGCCAGCAGCTTTCTTTTTTGGCCCCACTACGAGCAGTACTTC
TRBV5-5	NA	NA	TRBJ2-1	CASSSGRDEQFF	TGTGCCAGCAGTTCGGGTCGCGATGAGCAGTTCTTC
TRBV7-6	TRBD2	NA	TRBJ2-1	CASSLKGLAGDEQFF	TGTGCCAGCAGCTTAAAGGGACTAGCCGGTGATGAGCAGTTCTTC
TRBV4-1	NA	NA	TRBJ2-1	CASSLDDGTNYNEQFF	TGCGCCAGCAGCCTTGACGACGGGACAAATTACAATGAGCAGTTCTTC
TRBV28	TRBD2	NA	TRBJ2-3	CASSLVAGDTDTQYF	TGTGCCAGCAGTTTGGTAGCGGGTGACACAGATACGCAGTATTTT
TRBV10-2	TRBD1	NA	TRBJ2-7	CASSGGQGLREQYF	TGCGCCAGCAGTGGGGGACAGGGTCTGAGGGAGCAGTACTTC
TRBV5-6	NA	once	TRBJ2-7	CASSSGDAYEQYF	TGTGCCAGCAGCTCTGGAGACGCCTACGAGCAGTACTTC
TRBV6-6	TRBD1	NA	TRBJ1-2	CASSWRQGNYGYTF	TGTGCCAGCAGCTGGAGACAGGGAAACTATGGCTACACCTTC